Listed here are 5 T cell receptor beta chains from one sample, sequenced in a study of shared clonotypes between healthy human individuals. Some clones are missing from TCRdb's copy, which holds only in-frame ones; the method was immunoSEQ multiplex PCR. The sample includes roughly 1 million clones, about three quarters of them seen just once. Sequencing used memory CD4+ T cells sorted from blood. The subset here: CD45RA-negative fraction. The receptors were gathered from a man aged 18 to 30 in good health.

This clone showed up just a few times. The rearrangement links TRBV6-5 to TRBJ2-7, with D unresolved. The CDR3 covers 12 residues. Trimming removed 2 bases at V and 7 bases at J, with 9 bases between. Germline CDR1 reads MNHEY; CDR2 reads SVGAGI. CDR3 residues: CASSYMGSEQYF. The CDR3 region has the DNA TGTGCCAGCAGTTACATGGGGTCGGAGCAGTACTTC.

The rearrangement uses TRBV15 and TRBJ1-5; a weak D match, TRBD1 (5 bases). There are 15 residues in the CDR3. Trimming stripped 2 bases from V and 9 bases from J, with 17 bases between. The germline CDR1 and CDR2 sequences are LNHNV and YYDKDF (reference sequence). CDR3 protein: CATSRPWGSITPQHF. The CDR3 DNA reads TGTGCCACCAGCAGACCCTGGGGGTCAATCACGCCCCAGCATTTT.

This rearrangement joins TRBV2 to TRBJ1-3; TRBD1 agrees at 8 bases. This CDR3 comprises 13 residues. V lost 6 bases to trimming and J lost 4 bases; unmatched junction nucleotides: 2. Germline CDR1 and CDR2: SNHLY and FYNNEI. This chain's CDR3 is CASRQGEGNTIYF. CDR3 in DNA: TGTGCCAGCAGACAGGGGGAGGGAAACACCATATATTTT.

This clone was observed once. The rearrangement links TRBV11-2 to TRBJ2-7; tentatively, D is TRBD1 (7 bases). CDR3 size: 14 residues. Germline lookup yields CDR1 SGHAT and CDR2 FQNNGV. V was cut by 0 bases and J by 5 bases, with 11 bases left in between. The CDR3 DNA follows: TGTGCCAGCAGCTTAGAACAGGGGAGGAACGAGCAGTACTTC. Its translation is CASSLEQGRNEQYF.

V usage is TRBV27 and J usage is TRBJ2-7; 8 bases are a match to TRBD2. The CDR3 length is 14 residues. J lost 3 bases, V lost 7 bases, and 8 bases had no gene match. Germline V gene sequence: CDR1 MNHEY, CDR2 SMNVEV (reference sequence). The CDR3 region has the DNA TGTGCCAGCACGCGGAGCGGGGGCAACTACGAGCAGTACTTC. Translation: CASTRSGGNYEQYF.